The 23 T cell receptor beta chains below all came from one sample that was sequenced in a study of cytomegalovirus exposure and HLA in healthy donors. Assay used: immunoSEQ multiplex PCR; TCRdb lists only in-frame clones, some missing. This sample has fewer than 130,000 clones; around 90% occur once, and the top ten carry approximately 1.9%. Sequenced: PBMCs. Receptor source: a woman aged 18-29 years in good health and CMV-seronegative.

V usage is TRBV28 and J usage is TRBJ1-6; possibly TRBD1 for D (6 bases). The ends were cut back, 5 bases at V and 6 bases at J, with 11 bases in the middle. Per germline, CDR1 MDHEN and CDR2 SYDVKM. The CDR3 loop spans 14 amino acids. The CDR3 DNA is TGTGCCAGCAGTACCGGACAGTTTAATTCACCCCTCCACTTT. Amino acids: CASSTGQFNSPLHF.

The chain uses TRBV6-6 and TRBJ2-3; the D gene is possibly TRBD1 (6 bases). Between the trimmed V and J ends, which lost 7 bases and 1 base, there was a span of 18 bases. This CDR3 contains 16 residues. Germline lookup yields CDR1 MNHNY and CDR2 SVGAGI (reference sequence). The chain's CDR3 is CASTSGVGYRTDTQYF. The CDR3, as DNA: TGTGCCAGCACCTCAGGGGTAGGCTACCGCACAGATACGCAGTATTTT.

This CDR3 reads CASGDSWGEETQYF. The CDR3 DNA sequence: TGTGCCAGCGGGGATTCGTGGGGGGAAGAGACCCAGTACTTC. The chain links TRBV25-1 to TRBJ2-5, with a weak D call TRBD2 (6 bases). The CDR3 is 14 residues long. The V gene's germline CDR1 is MGHDK and CDR2 SYGVNS. V lost 8 bases and J 3 bases, leaving 16 bases between the germline ends.

The chain employs TRBV6-1 and TRBJ2-7; 8 bases agree with TRBD1. The CDR3 runs to 13 residues. The junction had 3 bases not matched to a gene; V was cut back by 7 bases and J by 1 base. Germline V gene sequence: CDR1 MNHNS, CDR2 SASEGT. The CDR3 region has the DNA TGTGCCAGCACCGGGACAGGTTCCTACGAGCAGTACTTC. Encoded protein: CASTGTGSYEQYF.

The chain employs TRBV30 and TRBJ2-7; D might be TRBD2 (6 bases). The CDR3 has 12 amino acids. Germline V gives CDR1 GTSNPN, CDR2 SVGIG (reference sequence). The V gene lost 5 bases and the J gene lost 2 bases, with 10 bases spanning the gap. CDR3 amino acids: CAWGPGAYEQYF. CDR3 coding DNA: TGTGCCTGGGGGCCGGGGGCCTACGAGCAGTACTTC.

The J gene is TRBJ1-5, the V gene TRBV7-6, with 7 bases aligning to TRBD1. The CDR3 spans 14 residues. Unmatched junction bases numbered 2, after V lost 0 bases and J lost 6 bases. Germline V gene data show CDR1 as SGHVS and CDR2 as FNYEAQ. The CDR3 DNA reads TGTGCCAGCAGCTTAGCCCCAGGGGGTCAGCCCCAGCATTTT. It is translated as CASSLAPGGQPQHF.

V gene TRBV4-3 combines with J gene TRBJ1-5; TRBD1 aligns across 9 bases. Unmatched junction bases numbered 4, after V lost 1 base and J lost 3 bases. The V gene's germline CDR1 is LGHNA and CDR2 YSLEER. CDR3 length equals 16 residues. The CDR3 coding sequence is TGCGCCAGCAGCCAAGCGACAGGGGGGTTCAATCAGCCCCAGCATTTT. Its protein product is CASSQATGGFNQPQHF.

This clone was detected only a few times. The chain recombines TRBV27 with TRBJ1-2; TRBD1 agrees at 7 bases. Germline values: CDR1 MNHEY, CDR2 SMNVEV (reference sequence). The CDR3 has 15 amino acids. V lost 2 bases to trimming and J lost 1 base; unmatched junction nucleotides: 4. The CDR3 DNA is TGTGCCAGCAGTTTAGTTCCAGGGGGTAACTATGGCTACACCTTC. This sequence encodes CASSLVPGGNYGYTF.

The chain carries TRBV18 and TRBJ2-1; D is possibly TRBD2 (5 bases). The CDR3 is 14 residues long. Deletions cut 3 bases from V and 8 bases from J, with 14 bases between. Germline V gene sequence: CDR1 KGHSH, CDR2 LQKENI. CDR3 in DNA: TGTGCCAGCTCACCTCTTCTAGGGAGAGATGAGCAGTTCTTC. Protein: CASSPLLGRDEQFF.

This chain connects TRBV6-5 to TRBJ1-5; the D gene is possibly TRBD1 (5 bases). The germline CDR1 and CDR2 sequences are MNHEY and SVGAGI. The CDR3 totals 15 residues. Trimming removed 2 bases at V and 0 bases at J, with 8 bases between. CDR3 loop: CASSYRGGSNQPQHF. The CDR3 region has the DNA TGTGCCAGCAGTTACAGGGGAGGTAGCAATCAGCCCCAGCATTTT.

This clone has a handful of counts. The chain carries TRBV6-6 and TRBJ1-5; unclear D gene. V was pared by 0 bases and J by 4 bases, with 10 bases between. The CDR3 covers 15 residues. Germline V gives CDR1 MNHNY, CDR2 SVGAGI (reference sequence). The CDR3 sequence is CASSYSRQNNQPQHF. CDR3 DNA sequence: TGTGCCAGCAGTTACTCGAGACAAAATAATCAGCCCCAGCATTTT.

The chain joins TRBV27 to TRBJ2-1, with 12 bases lining up with TRBD2. This CDR3 has 17 residues. Germline CDR1 is MNHEY and CDR2 is SMNVEV (reference sequence). After removal of 4 bases from V and 1 base from J, the junction contained 5 bases not matched to a gene. The CDR3 coding sequence is TGTGCCAGCAGTTCCGGACTAGCGGGAATATCCTACAATGAGCAGTTCTTC. Translating gives CASSSGLAGISYNEQFF.

The chain combines TRBV18 with TRBJ2-5, with 9 bases identical to TRBD2. The V segment lost 3 bases and the J segment 2 bases; nucleotides outside the gene matches: 7. This CDR3 has 16 amino acids. Germline CDR1 reads KGHSH; CDR2 reads LQKENI. CDR3: CASSPTSGGFQETQYF. The CDR3, as DNA: TGTGCCAGCTCACCGACTAGCGGAGGTTTTCAAGAGACCCAGTACTTC.

This sequence joins TRBV7-9 and TRBJ2-3; TRBD2 matches 7 bases. The V gene's germline CDR1 is SEHNR and CDR2 FQNEAQ (reference sequence). The CDR3 loop spans 16 amino acids. V shed 5 bases, J shed 0 bases, and the junction held 8 bases outside the gene matches. The CDR3 region is CASSDRQRDSTDTQYF. Here the CDR3 DNA reads TGTGCCAGCAGCGATCGTCAGCGGGACAGCACAGATACGCAGTATTTT.

The chain has TRBV27 and TRBJ2-7; possibly TRBD1 for D (8 bases). V dropped 2 bases and J dropped 6 bases, with 14 bases sitting between them. Germline CDR1 MNHEY, CDR2 SMNVEV (reference sequence). This CDR3 has 14 residues. Written as DNA, the CDR3 is TGTGCCAGCAGTTTAAGGACAGGGAGGGGCGAGCAGTACTTC. Translation: CASSLRTGRGEQYF.

This chain connects TRBV9 to TRBJ2-7; TRBD1 aligns across 7 bases. V shed 4 bases, J shed 1 base, and the junction held 8 bases outside the gene matches. CDR3 length: 15 residues. Germline values: CDR1 SGDLS, CDR2 YYNGEE. This CDR3 reads CASSRGQDPSYEQYF. The CDR3 nucleotides read TGTGCCAGCAGCCGCGGACAGGACCCTTCCTACGAGCAGTACTTC.

The rearrangement joins TRBV30 to TRBJ1-5; 8 bases are a match to TRBD1. The V gene's germline CDR1 is GTSNPN and CDR2 SVGIG (reference sequence). V lost 6 bases to trimming and J lost 4 bases; unmatched junction nucleotides: 8. This CDR3 is built from 14 residues. The CDR3 bases are TGTGCCTGCCAGGACAGGGAACCAAATCAGCCCCAGCATTTT. This sequence encodes CACQDREPNQPQHF.

The chain links TRBV5-1 to TRBJ1-1; TRBD1 aligns across 8 bases. Unmatched junction bases numbered 8, after V lost 4 bases and J lost 0 bases. CDR1 is SGHRS and CDR2 is YFSETQ in the germline V gene. The CDR3 length is 16 residues. CDR3 residues: CASSPGQGRMNTEAFF. In DNA, the CDR3 is TGCGCCAGCAGCCCCGGACAGGGTAGGATGAACACTGAAGCTTTCTTT.

The rearrangement joins TRBV27 to TRBJ2-6; 9 bases agree with TRBD1. Germline V gene sequence: CDR1 MNHEY, CDR2 SMNVEV (reference sequence). V dropped 5 bases and J dropped 0; count of bases not matched to a gene: 11. The CDR3 is 19 residues long. CDR3 amino acids: CASSPLPGQGSSGANVLTF. The CDR3 bases are TGTGCCAGCAGTCCGCTCCCGGGACAGGGTAGCTCTGGGGCCAACGTCCTGACTTTC.

This sequence joins TRBV27 and TRBJ2-1, with 7 bases aligning to TRBD2. This CDR3 region has 15 residues. V shed 5 bases, J shed 5 bases, and the junction held 9 bases outside the gene matches. Germline assignment: CDR1 MNHEY and CDR2 SMNVEV (reference sequence). The CDR3 loop is CASSGLADHNNEQFF. The CDR3 nucleotides read TGTGCCAGCAGTGGCCTAGCGGACCACAACAATGAGCAGTTCTTC.

V and J are TRBV6-5 and TRBJ1-5; D unresolved. The length of the CDR3 is 15 residues. The V and J ends lost 6 bases and 2 bases respectively, with 14 bases between them. The germline gives CDR1 MNHEY, CDR2 SVGAGI. The CDR3 DNA sequence: TGTGCCAGCAGCGCCGGGATAAGGGGCAATCAGCCCCAGCATTTT. Translated, it gives CASSAGIRGNQPQHF.

The chain uses TRBV7-8 and TRBJ2-5; tentative D call: TRBD1 (6 bases). Germline CDR1 SGHVS, CDR2 FQNEAQ. This CDR3 has 16 amino acids. The V end was cut by 1 base, the J end by 3 bases, with 15 bases between. The CDR3 loop is CASSLVGQGKEETQYF. The CDR3 coding sequence is TGTGCCAGCAGCTTAGTTGGGCAGGGGAAAGAAGAGACCCAGTACTTC.

The chain employs TRBV15 and TRBJ2-3; a possible D gene is TRBD1 (6 bases). CDR1 is LNHNV, CDR2 YYDKDF, per germline (reference sequence). This CDR3 spans 15 amino acids. V lost 4 bases and J 2 bases, leaving 13 bases between the germline ends. In nucleotides, the CDR3 is TGTGCCACCAGCACAAGTTGGACAGTCACAGATACGCAGTATTTT. It yields the protein CATSTSWTVTDTQYF.